This TCR beta chain was found in a study of T cells after yellow fever vaccination. This clonotype was seen many times. V lost 4 bases and J lost 4, with 6 bases in between. The CDR3 has 12 amino acids. CDR1 SGHTA and CDR2 FQGNSA come from the germline V gene. Universal primer sites and UMIs were introduced during 5'RACE template-switching synthesis of TCR cDNA. Via MiXCR, TCRdb re-called the 5' RACE reads, giving one row per CDR3 protein. The table has about 170,000 distinct CDR3 sequences, 5.5% to 8% seen once. This specimen consisted of CD4+ T cells sorted from PBMCs, obtained on the day of the first yellow fever vaccination. The chain carries TRBV7-2 and TRBJ2-3, with no clear D. This receptor was identified in a man between 18 and 29 years old who received the YFV17D yellow fever vaccine. The CDR3 nucleotides read TGTGCCAGCAGCTGGAGCTCAGATACGCAGTATTTT. As protein: CASSWSSDTQYF.